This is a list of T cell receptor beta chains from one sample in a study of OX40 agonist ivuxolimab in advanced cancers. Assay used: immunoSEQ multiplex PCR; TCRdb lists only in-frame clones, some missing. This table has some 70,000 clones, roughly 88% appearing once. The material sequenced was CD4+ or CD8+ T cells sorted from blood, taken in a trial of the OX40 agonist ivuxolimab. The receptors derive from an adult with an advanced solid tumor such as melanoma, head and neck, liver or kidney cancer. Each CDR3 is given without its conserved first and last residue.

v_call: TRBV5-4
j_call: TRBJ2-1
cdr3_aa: ASSLLATGEF

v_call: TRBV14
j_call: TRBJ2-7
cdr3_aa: ASSQVKVSEQY

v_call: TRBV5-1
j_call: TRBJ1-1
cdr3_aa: ASSRGTGIEAF

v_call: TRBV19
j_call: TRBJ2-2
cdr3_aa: ASSMGQTLGGELF

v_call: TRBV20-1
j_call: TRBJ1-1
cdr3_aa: SAQPDTEAF

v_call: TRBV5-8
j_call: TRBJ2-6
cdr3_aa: ASRDRRSGANVLT

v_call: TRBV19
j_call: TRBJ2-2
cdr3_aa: ASSTDENTGELF

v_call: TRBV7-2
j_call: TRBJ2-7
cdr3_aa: ASSLTGGSYEQY

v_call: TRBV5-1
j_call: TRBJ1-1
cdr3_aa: ASSLEGDMNTEAF

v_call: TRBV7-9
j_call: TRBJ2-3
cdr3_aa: ASSASPTGANTDTQY

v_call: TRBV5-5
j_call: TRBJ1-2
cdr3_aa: ASSLDLKGGYT

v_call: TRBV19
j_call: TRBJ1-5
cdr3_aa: ASSIEGGGQPQH

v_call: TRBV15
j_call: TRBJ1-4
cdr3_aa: ATNPDRGREKLF

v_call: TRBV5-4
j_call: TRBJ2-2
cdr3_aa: ASTPPMNTGELF

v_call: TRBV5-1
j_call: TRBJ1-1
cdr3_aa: ASSPGTANTEAF

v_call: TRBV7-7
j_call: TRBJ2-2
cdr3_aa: ASSLRRGSNTGELF

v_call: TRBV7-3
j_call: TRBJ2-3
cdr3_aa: ASSILAGGTDTQY

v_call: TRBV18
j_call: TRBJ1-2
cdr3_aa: ASSPASDGYGYT

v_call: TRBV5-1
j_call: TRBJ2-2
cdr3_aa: ASSLTGATRGGELF

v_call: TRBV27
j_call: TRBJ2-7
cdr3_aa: ASSLGRLARYEQY

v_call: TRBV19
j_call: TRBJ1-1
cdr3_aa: ASGGVTNTEAF

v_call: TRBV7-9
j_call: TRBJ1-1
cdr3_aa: ASSPTTENTEAF

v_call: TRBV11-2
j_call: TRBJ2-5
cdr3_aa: ASSLEQETQY

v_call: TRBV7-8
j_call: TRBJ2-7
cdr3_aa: ASSFWGNEQY

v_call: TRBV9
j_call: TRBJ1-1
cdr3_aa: ASSPRGYTEAF

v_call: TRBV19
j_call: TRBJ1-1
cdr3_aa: ASSMDRGSREAF

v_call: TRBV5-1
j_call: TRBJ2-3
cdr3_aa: ASSLQGAAEDTQY

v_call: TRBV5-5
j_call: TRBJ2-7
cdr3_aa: ASSLGGQAFYEQY

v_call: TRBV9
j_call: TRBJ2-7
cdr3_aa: ASSVGVGSYEQY

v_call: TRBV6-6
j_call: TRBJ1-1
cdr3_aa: ASSWLRTGGGEAF

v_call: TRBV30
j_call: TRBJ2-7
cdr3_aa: AWSVKSYEQY

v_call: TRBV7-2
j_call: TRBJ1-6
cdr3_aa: ASSRGGDSPLH

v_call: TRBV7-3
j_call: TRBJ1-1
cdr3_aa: ASSTQGDTEAF

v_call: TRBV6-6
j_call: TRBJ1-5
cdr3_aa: ASSLGGGNQPQH

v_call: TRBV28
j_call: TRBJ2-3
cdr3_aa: ASSLTGGATSTDTQY

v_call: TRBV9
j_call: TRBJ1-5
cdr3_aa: ASSTGTDRPQH

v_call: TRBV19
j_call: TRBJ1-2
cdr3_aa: ASNTFTGGTNYGYT

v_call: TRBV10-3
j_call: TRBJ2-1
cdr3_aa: AISGWGSSDNEQF

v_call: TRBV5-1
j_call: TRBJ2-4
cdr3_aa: ASSLGPTNIQY

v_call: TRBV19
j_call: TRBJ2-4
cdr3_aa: ASSIDGTAYKNIQY

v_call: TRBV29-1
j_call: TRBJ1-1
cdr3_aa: SVAHRVTEAF

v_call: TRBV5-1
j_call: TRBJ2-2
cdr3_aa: ASSFGGGGTGELF

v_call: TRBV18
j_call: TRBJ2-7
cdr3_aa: ASSHRDYEQY

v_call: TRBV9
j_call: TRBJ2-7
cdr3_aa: ASSVSGLTYEQY

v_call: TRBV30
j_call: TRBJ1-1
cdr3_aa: AWSVQGGSGAF

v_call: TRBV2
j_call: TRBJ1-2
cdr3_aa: ASSDLGQAYGYT

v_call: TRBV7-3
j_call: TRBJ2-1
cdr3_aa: ASSETAISYNEQF

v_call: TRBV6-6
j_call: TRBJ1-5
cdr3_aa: ASSYSGGIQPTPQH

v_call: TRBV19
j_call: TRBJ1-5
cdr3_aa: ASSIDQGGQPQH

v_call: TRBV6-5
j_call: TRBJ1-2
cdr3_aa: ASLNRGQDGYT

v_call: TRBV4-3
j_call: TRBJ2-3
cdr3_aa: ASSLLAGGADTQY

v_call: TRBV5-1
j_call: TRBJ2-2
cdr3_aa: ASSLGTSGRTGELF

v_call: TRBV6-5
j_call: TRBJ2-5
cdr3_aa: ASTSPAVETQY

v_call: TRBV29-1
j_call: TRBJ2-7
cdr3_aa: SATPGSSYEQY

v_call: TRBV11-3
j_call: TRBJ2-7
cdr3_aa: ASSLKYEQY